The 30 T cell receptor beta chains below all came from one sample that was sequenced in a study of long-term antiretroviral therapy in people with HIV. An immunoSEQ assay, version v3.0, was performed at survey level. Produced via immunoSEQ multiplex PCR; TCRdb's table is partial and in-frame only. The sample yields roughly 20,000 clones, more than 75% seen once. The sample here was unsorted PBMCs, taken 2.3 years after starting antiretroviral therapy. The receptors stem from a man between 60 and 75 years old with HIV.

The chain uses TRBV9 and TRBJ1-1, with 7 bases fitting TRBD1. V trimming: 1 base; J trimming: 1 base; junction bases outside the gene matches: 1. Germline-derived CDR1 and CDR2 are SGDLS and YYNGEE. The CDR3 runs 14 residues. CDR3 sequence reads: CASSVRTGNTEAFF. CDR3 DNA sequence: TGTGCCAGCAGCGTACGGACAGGGAACACTGAAGCTTTCTTT.

The chain has TRBV2 and TRBJ2-1, with D hard to call. The CDR3 spans 14 residues. The germline gives CDR1 SNHLY, CDR2 FYNNEI. V was cut by 5 bases and J by 6 bases, with 14 bases left in between. In DNA form, the CDR3 reads TGTGCCAGCAGTAAAGTCCCCCTAATCAATGAGCAGTTCTTC. Encoded protein: CASSKVPLINEQFF.

This sequence joins TRBV6-5 and TRBJ2-4; 8 bases line up with TRBD2. The germline CDR1 and CDR2 sequences are MNHEY and SVGAGI. Trimming at V came to 5 bases and at J to 9 bases, leaving 9 bases not matched to a gene. This CDR3 has 14 residues. Here the CDR3 DNA reads TGTGCCAGCAGTCAGAGCGGGAGCAGCGGCATTCAGTACTTC. Translated: CASSQSGSSGIQYF.

The chain couples TRBV6-5 to TRBJ2-7, with D possibly being TRBD1 (5 bases). The V and J ends lost 5 bases and 2 bases respectively, with 10 bases between them. CDR3 length equals 13 residues. Per the germline V gene, CDR1 is MNHEY and CDR2 is SVGAGI. The CDR3 coding sequence is TGTGCCAGCAGTCTAGACAGTACCTACGAGCAGTACTTC. Protein: CASSLDSTYEQYF.

The chain joins TRBV18 to TRBJ2-3, with 7 nucleotides matching TRBD1. J was trimmed by 1 base and V by 3 bases; bases with no gene match: 4. Germline V CDR1 and CDR2: KGHSH, LQKENI. There are 15 residues in the CDR3. DNA for the CDR3: TGTGCCAGCTCACCGAATCAGGGGGGCACAGATACGCAGTATTTT. Encoded protein: CASSPNQGGTDTQYF. Full variable domain (rest looked up from reference TRBV18 and TRBJ2-3): NAGVMQNPRHLVRRRGQEARLRCSPMKGHSHVYWYRQLPEEGLKFMVYLQKENIIDESGMPKERFSAEFPKEGPSILRIQQVVRGDSAAYFCASSPNQGGTDTQYFGPGTRLTVL.

This clone came up a few times. The V and J genes are TRBV28 and TRBJ2-7, with D perhaps matching TRBD2 (5 bases). V gave up 7 bases and J gave up 3 bases, with 13 bases separating them. The CDR3 extends over 13 amino acids. Germline CDR1 reads MDHEN; CDR2 reads SYDVKM. The CDR3 DNA is TGTGCCAGCACCTCCGGGATGTACTACGAGCAGTACTTC. It yields the protein CASTSGMYYEQYF.

V gene TRBV6-6 combines with J gene TRBJ2-5; no definite D call. The germline gives CDR1 MNHNY, CDR2 SVGAGI (reference sequence). The CDR3 is 16 amino acids. V was shortened by 6 bases and J by 4 bases, with 21 bases between the two germline ends. The CDR3 here is CASRGILASFGETQYF. DNA for the CDR3: TGTGCCAGCAGGGGGATCTTAGCCTCCTTTGGAGAGACCCAGTACTTC.

This sequence joins TRBV7-3 and TRBJ2-7; 11 nucleotides line up with TRBD2. This CDR3 has 16 residues. V lost 1 base and J lost 4; bases outside the gene matches: 6. The germline V gene encodes CDR1 SGHTA and CDR2 FQGTGA. CDR3 bases: TGTGCCAGCAGCTTAAGTACTAGCGGGAGAAATTACGAGCAGTACTTC. Protein sequence: CASSLSTSGRNYEQYF.

By proportion, this clone is medium-sized. The chain couples TRBV7-9 to TRBJ1-5; weak D call: TRBD1 (5 bases). The CDR3 sequence is 13 residues long. V lost 5 bases and J lost 9, with 14 bases in between. Germline-derived CDR1 and CDR2 are SEHNR and FQNEAQ (reference sequence). The CDR3 loop reads CASSPGAGGPQHF. CDR3 sequence (DNA): TGTGCCAGCAGCCCCGGGGCCGGGGGGCCCCAGCATTTT. The full variable domain, its missing parts supplied by reference TRBV7-9 and TRBJ1-5, is DTGVSQNPRHKITKRGQNVTFRCDPISEHNRLYWYRQTLGQGPEFLTYFQNEAQLEKSRLLSDRFSAERPKGSFSTLEIQRTEQGDSAMYLCASSPGAGGPQHFGDGTRLSIL.

In its sample, this clone was seen a few times. V gene TRBV28 combines with J gene TRBJ2-7, with D perhaps TRBD1 (6 bases). The V gene's germline CDR1 is MDHEN and CDR2 SYDVKM. The CDR3 length is 13 residues. Trimming took off 8 bases at V and 2 bases at J, with 13 bases between the two ends. CDR3 sequence (DNA): TGTGCCAGCTGGGCAGGGGCAACCTACGAGCAGTACTTC. Translated, it gives CASWAGATYEQYF.

The rearrangement uses TRBV5-1 and TRBJ2-3; 8 bases fit TRBD2. The CDR3 sequence is 16 residues long. Germline CDR1 SGHRS, CDR2 YFSETQ. The J segment lost 0 bases and the V segment lost 0 bases, leaving 3 bases of the junction unmatched. CDR3 protein: CASSLDPSGSTDTQYF. For the CDR3, the DNA is TGCGCCAGCAGCTTGGACCCTAGCGGGAGCACAGATACGCAGTATTTT.

This clone was counted once. This rearrangement joins TRBV6-1 to TRBJ2-7; 9 bases map to TRBD1. J lost 3 bases, V lost 4 bases, and 7 bases had no gene match. The CDR3 has 15 amino acids. Per the germline V gene, CDR1 is MNHNS and CDR2 is SASEGT. CDR3 loop: CASSVVGTGNYEQYF. The CDR3 DNA is TGTGCCAGCAGTGTCGTCGGGACAGGGAACTACGAGCAGTACTTC.

V usage is TRBV6-5 and J usage is TRBJ2-3, with D possibly TRBD1 on 6 matching bases. Trimming removed 6 bases from V and 3 bases from J, with 10 bases in between. CDR3 length: 13 residues. Germline loops: CDR1 MNHEY, CDR2 SVGAGI. The DNA for the CDR3 is TGTGCCAGCAGCCTGGGGGCAACAGATACGCAGTATTTT. Amino acid sequence: CASSLGATDTQYF.

Only a few counts were recorded for this clone. The chain uses TRBV7-6 and TRBJ1-2; maybe TRBD1 (5 bases). The CDR3 is made up of 13 amino acids. V gave up 5 bases and J gave up 3 bases, with 10 bases separating them. Germline V gene data show CDR1 as SGHVS and CDR2 as FNYEAQ. The CDR3 spells CASSPRGDYGYTF. The CDR3 DNA sequence: TGTGCCAGCAGCCCACGGGGGGACTATGGCTACACCTTC.

This chain uses TRBV14 with TRBJ1-2, with D tentatively TRBD1 (5 bases). This CDR3 region has 15 residues. Trimming stripped 0 bases from V and 4 bases from J, with 12 bases between. Germline V gene data show CDR1 as SGHDN and CDR2 as FVKESK. This CDR3 reads CASSQDPGGGYGYTF. CDR3 coding DNA: TGTGCCAGCAGCCAAGACCCCGGGGGTGGCTATGGCTACACCTTC.

CDR3 bases: TGTGCCAGCAGCCCGAGTGGGTGGGGCGCCGACCGTTACCAAGAGACCCAGTACTTC. Its translation: CASSPSGWGADRYQETQYF. V gene TRBV7-9 combines with J gene TRBJ2-5; TRBD1 is a possible D gene (5 bases). Germline CDR1 reads SEHNR; CDR2 reads FQNEAQ (reference sequence). The CDR3 consists of 19 residues. Trimming removed 5 bases from V and 0 bases from J, with 25 bases in between.

The rearrangement links TRBV30 to TRBJ1-3, with D possibly matching TRBD1 (5 bases). Per germline, CDR1 GTSNPN and CDR2 SVGIG (reference sequence). Trimming took off 2 bases at V and 4 bases at J, with 15 bases between the two ends. The CDR3 totals 15 residues. CDR3 amino acids: CAWSRWGVKGNTIYF. The CDR3 region has the DNA TGTGCCTGGAGTCGGTGGGGGGTCAAAGGAAACACCATATATTTT.

V and J are TRBV18 and TRBJ2-7, with TRBD2 matching 7 bases. The CDR3 sequence is 15 residues long. Germline trimming cut 3 bases from V and 3 bases from J; bases unmatched to any gene: 8. Germline V CDR1 and CDR2: KGHSH, LQKENI. The CDR3 DNA follows: TGTGCCAGCTCACCTTACGGGACTATGAGCTACGAGCAGTACTTC. This codes for CASSPYGTMSYEQYF. The variable domain in full, with the rest retrieved from reference TRBV18 and TRBJ2-7, is NAGVMQNPRHLVRRRGQEARLRCSPMKGHSHVYWYRQLPEEGLKFMVYLQKENIIDESGMPKERFSAEFPKEGPSILRIQQVVRGDSAAYFCASSPYGTMSYEQYFGPGTRLTVT.

The chain couples TRBV21-1 to TRBJ2-7; the table's D call, TRBD2, was not checked against the DNA. TRBV21-1 is a recognized pseudogene. The CDR3 is 13 residues long. CDR3 bases: TGTGCCAGCAGCTCGAGAGCCGGGGGCGAGCAGTACTTC. Its translation: CASSSRAGGEQYF.

This chain uses TRBV5-1 with TRBJ2-3; no clear D. CDR3 length: 15 amino acids. Germline lookup yields CDR1 SGHRS and CDR2 YFSETQ. Trimming removed 1 base at V and 0 bases at J, with 9 bases between. CDR3 DNA sequence: TGCGCCAGCAGCTTGACAGATTCTAGCACAGATACGCAGTATTTT. Protein sequence: CASSLTDSSTDTQYF.

This rearrangement joins TRBV7-9 to TRBJ2-5; TRBD2 aligns across 8 bases. The CDR3 is 13 residues long. The ends lost 1 base at V and 7 bases at J; junction bases unmatched: 2. The germline gives CDR1 SEHNR, CDR2 FQNEAQ (reference sequence). CDR3 loop: CASSLGLAGTQYF. As DNA, the CDR3 is TGTGCCAGCAGCTTAGGTCTAGCGGGGACCCAGTACTTC.

The V gene is TRBV7-9, the J gene TRBJ2-3; TRBD1 or TRBD2 may be the D gene (5 bases each). Germline CDR1 is SEHNR and CDR2 is FQNEAQ (reference sequence). CDR3 length: 16 amino acids. Trimming pared 6 bases from V and 2 bases from J, leaving 18 bases between. The CDR3 DNA reads TGTGCCAGCAGTCTAAGGGGTGGACTCCTCACAGATACGCAGTATTTT. This encodes CASSLRGGLLTDTQYF.

This rearrangement joins TRBV6-5 to TRBJ2-1; 9 bases fit TRBD1. The length of the CDR3 is 14 residues. J lost 9 bases, V lost 7 bases, and 10 bases had no gene match. The V gene's germline CDR1 is MNHEY and CDR2 SVGAGI. CDR3 sequence: CASIKTGGRREQFF. CDR3 DNA sequence: TGTGCCAGCATTAAGACAGGGGGTCGTCGTGAGCAGTTCTTC.

The J gene is TRBJ2-5, the V gene TRBV5-6, with TRBD1 matching 8 bases. This CDR3 is built from 14 residues. V lost 4 bases and J lost 5; bases outside the gene matches: 7. Germline V gene sequence: CDR1 SGHDT, CDR2 YYEEEE. In DNA, the CDR3 is TGTGCCAGCAGCGTCAGGGGGCGCGGGGAGACCCAGTACTTC. Amino acid sequence: CASSVRGRGETQYF.

V and J are TRBV7-9 and TRBJ1-2; D unclear. From germline, CDR1 is SEHNR and CDR2 FQNEAQ (reference sequence). The CDR3 sequence is 13 residues long. V lost 2 bases and J lost 4, with 8 bases in between. Written as DNA, the CDR3 is TGTGCCAGCAGCTTACCCGACCTCTATGGCTACACCTTC. Its protein product is CASSLPDLYGYTF.

The chain recombines TRBV5-1 with TRBJ1-4; D might be TRBD1 (5 bases). V lost 0 bases and J 5 bases, leaving 20 bases between the germline ends. The germline CDR1 and CDR2 sequences are SGHRS and YFSETQ. This CDR3 has 18 residues. The CDR3 nucleotides read TGCGCCAGCAGCTTGGAGATTTGGGGGGGAAGGATCAATGAAAAACTGTTTTTT. It encodes CASSLEIWGGRINEKLFF.

This clone was picked up one time. The V gene is TRBV10-3, the J gene TRBJ1-2; D is undetermined. This CDR3 is 15 amino acids long. V lost 6 bases to trimming and J lost 4 bases, with 18 bases between them. Germline V gene lookup returns CDR1 ENHRY and CDR2 SYGVKD. The CDR3 DNA is TGTGCCATCAGCACCGGGCTGCCGTCTAGCTATGGCTACACCTTC. It codes for CAISTGLPSSYGYTF.

This clone was picked up one time. The rearrangement joins TRBV27 to TRBJ2-2; 8 bases map to TRBD1. J lost 6 bases, V lost 0 bases, and 6 bases had no gene match. Per the germline V gene, CDR1 is MNHEY and CDR2 is SMNVEV (reference sequence). The CDR3 loop spans 16 amino acids. The CDR3 bases are TGTGCCAGCAGTTTATCTACGACAGGGGCGGCCGGGGAGCTGTTTTTT. It encodes CASSLSTTGAAGELFF.

This clone was found once. This chain joins TRBV9 and TRBJ2-1; D possibly corresponds to TRBD2 (6 bases). The CDR3 runs 15 residues. Germline values: CDR1 SGDLS, CDR2 YYNGEE. V lost 0 bases to trimming and J lost 2 bases, with 9 bases between them. Here the CDR3 DNA reads TGTGCCAGCAGCGTAGACGGGAGTCCCTACAATGAGCAGTTCTTC. Protein: CASSVDGSPYNEQFF.

This chain links TRBV5-1 with TRBJ1-6; perhaps TRBD1 as D (5 bases). The germline V and J ends were trimmed by 0 bases and 7 bases, with 14 bases remaining between them. In germline, CDR1 is SGHRS, CDR2 YFSETQ. This CDR3 is 16 amino acids long. In DNA, the CDR3 is TGCGCCAGCAGCTTGGAACCAAGACAGTGGAATTCACCCCTCCACTTT. Protein product: CASSLEPRQWNSPLHF.